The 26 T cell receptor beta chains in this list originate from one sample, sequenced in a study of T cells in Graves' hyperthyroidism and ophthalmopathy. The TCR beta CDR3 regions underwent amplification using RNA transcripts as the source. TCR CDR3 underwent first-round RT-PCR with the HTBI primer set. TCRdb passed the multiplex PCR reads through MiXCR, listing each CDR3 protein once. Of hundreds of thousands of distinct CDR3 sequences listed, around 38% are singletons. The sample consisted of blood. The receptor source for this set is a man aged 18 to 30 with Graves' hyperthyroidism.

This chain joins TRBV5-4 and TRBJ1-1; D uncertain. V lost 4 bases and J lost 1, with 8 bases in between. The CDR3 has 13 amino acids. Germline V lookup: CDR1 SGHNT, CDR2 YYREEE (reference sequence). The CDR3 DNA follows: TGTGCCAGCAGCACGCGCCGGAACACTGAAGCTTTCTTT. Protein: CASSTRRNTEAFF. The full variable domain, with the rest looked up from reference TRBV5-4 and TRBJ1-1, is ETGVTQSPTHLIKTRGQQVTLRCSSQSGHNTVSWYQQALGQGPQFIFQYYREEENGRGNFPPRFSGLQFPNYSSELNVNALELDDSALYLCASSTRRNTEAFFGQGTRLTVV.

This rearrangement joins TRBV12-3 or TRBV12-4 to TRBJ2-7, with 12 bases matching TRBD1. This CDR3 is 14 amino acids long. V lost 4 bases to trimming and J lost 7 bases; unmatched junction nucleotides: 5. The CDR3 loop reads CASSWGTGGWEQYF. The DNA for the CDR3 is TGTGCCAGCAGTTGGGGGACAGGGGGCTGGGAGCAGTACTTC.

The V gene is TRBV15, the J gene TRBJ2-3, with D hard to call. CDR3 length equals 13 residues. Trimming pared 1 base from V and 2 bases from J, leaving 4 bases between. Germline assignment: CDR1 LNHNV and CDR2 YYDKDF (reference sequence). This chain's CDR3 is CATSRAFTDTQYF. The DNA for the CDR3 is TGTGCCACCAGCAGAGCCTTCACAGATACGCAGTATTTT.

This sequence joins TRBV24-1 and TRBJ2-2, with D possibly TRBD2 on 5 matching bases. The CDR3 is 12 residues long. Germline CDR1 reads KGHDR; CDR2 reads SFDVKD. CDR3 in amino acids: CATDSNTGELFF. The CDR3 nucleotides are TGTGCTACGGACTCTAACACCGGGGAGCTGTTTTTT.

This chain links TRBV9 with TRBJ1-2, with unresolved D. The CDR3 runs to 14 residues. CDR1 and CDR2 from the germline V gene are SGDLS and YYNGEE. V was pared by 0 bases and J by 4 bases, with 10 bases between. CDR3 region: CASSVVDPAYGYTF. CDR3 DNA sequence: TGTGCCAGCAGCGTAGTGGACCCCGCCTATGGCTACACCTTC.

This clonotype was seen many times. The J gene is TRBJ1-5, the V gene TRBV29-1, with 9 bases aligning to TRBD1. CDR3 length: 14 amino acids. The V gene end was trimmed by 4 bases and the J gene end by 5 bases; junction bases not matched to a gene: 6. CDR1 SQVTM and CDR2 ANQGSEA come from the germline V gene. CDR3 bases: TGCAGCGTTGTGCTGGGACAGGGTGATCAGCCCCAGCATTTT. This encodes CSVVLGQGDQPQHF.

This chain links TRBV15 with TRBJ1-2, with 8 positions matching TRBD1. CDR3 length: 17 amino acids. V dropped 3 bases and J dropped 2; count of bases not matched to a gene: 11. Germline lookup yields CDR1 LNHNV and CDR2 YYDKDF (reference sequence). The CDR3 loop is CATSSPGQGGGNYGYTF. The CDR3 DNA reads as TGTGCCACCAGCAGCCCCGGACAGGGCGGTGGGAACTATGGCTACACCTTC.

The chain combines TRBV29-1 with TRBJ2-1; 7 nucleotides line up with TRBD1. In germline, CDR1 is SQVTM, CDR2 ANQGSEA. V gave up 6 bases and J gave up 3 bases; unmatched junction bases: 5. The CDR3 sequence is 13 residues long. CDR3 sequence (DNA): TGCAGCGTCGTCCGGGACAGCTACAATGAGCAGTTCTTC. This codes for CSVVRDSYNEQFF.

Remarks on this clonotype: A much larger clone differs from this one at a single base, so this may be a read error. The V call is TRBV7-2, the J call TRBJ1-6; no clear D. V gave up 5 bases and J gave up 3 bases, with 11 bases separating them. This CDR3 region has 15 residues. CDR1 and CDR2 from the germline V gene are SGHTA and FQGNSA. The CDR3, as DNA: TGTGCCAGCAGCCTTACAGAGATCTATAATTCACCCCTCCACTTT. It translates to CASSLTEIYNSPLHF. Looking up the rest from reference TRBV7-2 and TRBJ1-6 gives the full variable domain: GAGVSQSPSNKVTEKGKDVELRCDPISGHTALYWYRQSLGQGLEFLIYFQGNSAPDKSGLPSDRFSAERTGGSVSTLTIQRTQQEDSAVYLCASSLTEIYNSPLHFGNGTRLTVT.

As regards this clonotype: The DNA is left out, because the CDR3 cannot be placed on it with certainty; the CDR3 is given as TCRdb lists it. The CDR3 reads CSVVAGEQYFGPGTIYF. J is TRBJ1-3 and V is TRBV29-1. The germline gives CDR1 SQVTM, CDR2 ANQGSEA. Termini included, the CDR3 measures 17 amino acids.

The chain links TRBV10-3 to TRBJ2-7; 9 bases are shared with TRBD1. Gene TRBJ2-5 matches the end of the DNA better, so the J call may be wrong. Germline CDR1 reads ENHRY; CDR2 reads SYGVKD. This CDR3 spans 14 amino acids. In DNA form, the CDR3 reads TGTGCCACAGGACAGGGGATCGCAAAAGAGACCCAGTACTTC. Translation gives CATGQGIAKETQYF.

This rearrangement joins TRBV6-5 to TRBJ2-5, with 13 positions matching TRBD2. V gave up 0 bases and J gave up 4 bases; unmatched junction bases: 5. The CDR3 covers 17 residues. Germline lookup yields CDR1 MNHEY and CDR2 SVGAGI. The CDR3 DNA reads TGTGCCAGCAGTTACTCGACTAGCGGGAGGAGGGGAGAGACCCAGTACTTC. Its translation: CASSYSTSGRRGETQYF.

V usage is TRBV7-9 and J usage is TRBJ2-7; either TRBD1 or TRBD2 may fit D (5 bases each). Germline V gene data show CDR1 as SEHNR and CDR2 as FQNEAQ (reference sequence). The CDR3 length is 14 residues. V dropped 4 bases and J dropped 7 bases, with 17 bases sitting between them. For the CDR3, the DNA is TGTGCCAGCAGCTCGGACGGGGCCCGTCTAGAGCAGTACTTC. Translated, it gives CASSSDGARLEQYF.

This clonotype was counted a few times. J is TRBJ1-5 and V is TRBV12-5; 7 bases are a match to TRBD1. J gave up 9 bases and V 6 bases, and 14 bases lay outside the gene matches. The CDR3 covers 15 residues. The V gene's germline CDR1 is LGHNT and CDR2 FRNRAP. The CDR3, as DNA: TGTGCTAGTGGCCAGGGGGGGCAGCTCCGTTGGCCCCAGCATTTT. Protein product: CASGQGGQLRWPQHF.

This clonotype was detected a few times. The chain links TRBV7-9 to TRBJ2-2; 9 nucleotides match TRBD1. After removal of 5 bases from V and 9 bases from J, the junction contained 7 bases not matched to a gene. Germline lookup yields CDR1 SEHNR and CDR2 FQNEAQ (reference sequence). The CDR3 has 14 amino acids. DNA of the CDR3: TGTGCCAGCAGCCCGGGACAGGGATCCTGGGAGCTGTTTTTT. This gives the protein CASSPGQGSWELFF.

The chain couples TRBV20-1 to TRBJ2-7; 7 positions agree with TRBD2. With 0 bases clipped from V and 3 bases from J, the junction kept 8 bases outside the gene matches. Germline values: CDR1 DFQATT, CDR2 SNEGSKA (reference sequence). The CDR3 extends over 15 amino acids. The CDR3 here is CSARDPQSGDYEQYF. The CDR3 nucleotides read TGCAGTGCTAGAGACCCCCAGAGCGGGGACTACGAGCAGTACTTC.

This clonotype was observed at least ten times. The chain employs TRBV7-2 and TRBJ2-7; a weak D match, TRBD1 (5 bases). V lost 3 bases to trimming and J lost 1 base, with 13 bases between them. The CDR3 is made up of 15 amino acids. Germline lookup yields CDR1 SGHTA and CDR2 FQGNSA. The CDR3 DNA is TGTGCCAGCAGCTTGAGCCGACAGCCTTCCTACGAGCAGTACTTC. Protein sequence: CASSLSRQPSYEQYF.

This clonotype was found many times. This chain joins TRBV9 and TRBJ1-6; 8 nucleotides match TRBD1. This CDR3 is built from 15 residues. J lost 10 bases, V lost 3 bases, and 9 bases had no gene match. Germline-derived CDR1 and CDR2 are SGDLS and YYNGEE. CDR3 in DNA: TGTGCCAGCAGCGCCGGACAGGGTGGAGGATCACCCCTCCACTTT. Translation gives CASSAGQGGGSPLHF.

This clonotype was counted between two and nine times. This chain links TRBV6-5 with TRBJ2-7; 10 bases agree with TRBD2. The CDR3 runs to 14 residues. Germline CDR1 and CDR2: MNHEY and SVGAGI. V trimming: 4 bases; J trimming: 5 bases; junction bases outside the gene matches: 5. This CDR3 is CASSSLAGTHEQYF. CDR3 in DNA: TGTGCCAGCAGTTCACTAGCGGGAACCCACGAGCAGTACTTC.

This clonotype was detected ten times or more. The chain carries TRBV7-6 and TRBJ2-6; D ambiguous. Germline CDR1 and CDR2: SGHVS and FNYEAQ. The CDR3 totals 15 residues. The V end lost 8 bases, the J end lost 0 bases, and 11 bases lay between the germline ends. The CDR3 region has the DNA TGTGCCAGCGCCGCGAAAGTCTCTGGGGCCAACGTCCTGACTTTC. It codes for CASAAKVSGANVLTF. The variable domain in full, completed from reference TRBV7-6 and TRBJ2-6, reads GAGVSQSPRYKVTKRGQDVALRCDPISGHVSLYWYRQALGQGPEFLTYFNYEAQQDKSGLPNDRFSAERPEGSISTLTIQRTEQRDSAMYRCASAAKVSGANVLTFGAGSRLTVL.

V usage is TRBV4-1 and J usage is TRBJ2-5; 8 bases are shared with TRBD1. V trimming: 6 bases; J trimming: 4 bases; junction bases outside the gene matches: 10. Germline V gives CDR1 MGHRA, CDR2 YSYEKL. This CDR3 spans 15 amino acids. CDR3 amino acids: CASSPPDRGGETQYF. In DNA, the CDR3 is TGCGCCAGCAGTCCCCCTGACAGGGGAGGAGAGACCCAGTACTTC.

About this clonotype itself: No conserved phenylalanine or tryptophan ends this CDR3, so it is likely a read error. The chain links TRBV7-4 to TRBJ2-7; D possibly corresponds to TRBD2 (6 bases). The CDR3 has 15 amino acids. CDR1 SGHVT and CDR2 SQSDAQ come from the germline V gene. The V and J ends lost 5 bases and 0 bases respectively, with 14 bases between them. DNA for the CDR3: TGTGCCAGCAGCCCCGGGACTGTCGGCTCCTACGAGCAGTACTTA. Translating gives CASSPGTVGSYEQYL.

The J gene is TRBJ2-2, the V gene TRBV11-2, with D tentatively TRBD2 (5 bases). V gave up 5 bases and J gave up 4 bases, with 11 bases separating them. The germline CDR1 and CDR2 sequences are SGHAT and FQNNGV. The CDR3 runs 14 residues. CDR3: CASSHGLGTGELFF. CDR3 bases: TGTGCCAGCAGCCATGGACTGGGCACCGGGGAGCTGTTTTTT.

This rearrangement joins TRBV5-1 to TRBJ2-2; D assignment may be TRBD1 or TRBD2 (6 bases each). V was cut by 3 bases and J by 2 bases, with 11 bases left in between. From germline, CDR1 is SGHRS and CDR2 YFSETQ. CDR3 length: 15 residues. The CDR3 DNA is TGCGCCAGCAGCTATCGGGGGCAAAACACCGGGGAGCTGTTTTTT. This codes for CASSYRGQNTGELFF. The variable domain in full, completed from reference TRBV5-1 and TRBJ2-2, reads KAGVTQTPRYLIKTRGQQVTLSCSPISGHRSVSWYQQTPGQGLQFLFEYFSETQRNKGNFPGRFSGRQFSNSRSEMNVSTLELGDSALYLCASSYRGQNTGELFFGEGSRLTVL.

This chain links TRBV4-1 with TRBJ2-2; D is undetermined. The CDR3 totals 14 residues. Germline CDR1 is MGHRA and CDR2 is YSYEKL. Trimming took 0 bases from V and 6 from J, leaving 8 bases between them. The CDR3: CASSQDLVPGELFF. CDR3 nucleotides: TGCGCCAGCAGCCAAGATCTAGTCCCCGGGGAGCTGTTTTTT.

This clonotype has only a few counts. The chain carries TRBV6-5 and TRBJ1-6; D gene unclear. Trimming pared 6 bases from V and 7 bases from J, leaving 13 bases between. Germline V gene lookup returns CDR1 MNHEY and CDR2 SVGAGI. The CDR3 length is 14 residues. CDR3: CASSPTFRNSPLHF. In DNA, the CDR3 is TGTGCCAGCAGCCCGACTTTCCGGAATTCACCCCTCCACTTT.